This T cell receptor (beta chain) was identified in a study of T cell responses to AZD1222 COVID-19 vaccine (dated by TCRdb to the early 2020s). About the investigation overall: TCR sequencing covered 230 to 250 trial participants: approximately 200 given two doses of AZD1222 and 26 given two doses of MenACWY control vaccine. Trial participants were enrolled by age into 18-55, 56-69 and 70-plus year subgroups, with approximately 150, 30 and 60 TCR-sequenced participants respectively.

The label giving this sample's time point can be read as: about 28 days (+/-7) after the second vaccine dose. AZD1222 recipients with second doses at about 4 weeks or about 12 weeks were pooled, because spike-specific TCR depth and breadth did not differ between schedules. Vaccinee samples came from UK trials COV001 and COV002, including a single-blind randomized controlled phase 2/3 trial of AZD1222 (ChAdOx1 nCoV-19) in healthy adults. For TCRbeta chain sequencing, PBMC samples were collected from trial participants at day 0 and at day 28 after the second dose. The CDR3 regions of human TCRbeta chains were analyzed by immunosequencing. In the paper's pipeline: Repertoire TCRs were matched against a reference library of SARS-CoV-2-specific TCRs generated with the MIRA antigen-specificity platform. Breadth meant the fraction of unique TCRs that were SARS-CoV-2-associated, whereas depth meant the fraction of total T cells that were SARS-CoV-2-associated. Using the MIRA data, every spike-specific TCR was mapped to the spike region that the TCR reacted to and assigned to either a CD4 or a CD8 class. Log10-transformed breadth and depth values were compared by one-way ANOVA with Sidak's multiple comparisons tests. TCRdb obtained this table from immuneACCESS and retained in-frame rearrangements with V and J assigned. These tables miss some clones; where compared with another copy, unresolved V genes account for less than half of the shortfall, and the remainder is unexplained. The V and J calls and clone size were taken over from that table, and D and trimming were inferred from the DNA. In all, the sample holds some 150,000 clones, and around 90% of those were seen once. Roughly 3.1% of the sample belongs to the ten largest clones.

The full study reports these points: Participants were mostly white British, with more females than males. The authors suggested clonal diversity may have been underestimated. Because no day 14 peak-response samples were available, repertoires were characterized only after the peak T cell response. The whole spike protein was spanned by vaccine-associated CD4 TCRs, and dominant responses were seen in regions 160-218 and 743-854. A significant rise in spike-specific TCR breadth and depth was observed after two AZD1222 doses relative to day 0 and relative to MenACWY recipients. In the small 56-69-year group, the increase in depth fell short of significance, most likely because of low power. Nearly half of unique spike-specific TCRs reportedly recognized epitopes outside regions mutated in the B.1.351 and B.1.1.7 variants. Conclusions about previously exposed vaccinees were limited because only six AZD1222 recipients were SARS-CoV-2 seropositive at baseline.

As for this clone: Its antigen remains undetermined. No per-base quality is available; no much larger clone lies one base away.

From the cysteine up to the phenylalanine, the CDR3 has a length of 13 residues. Just the 39-base CDR3 DNA is kept, in frame starting at base 1. The germline V gene encodes CDR1 SNHLY and CDR2 FYNNEI. V ends up 6 bases short and J 5 bases short, with an unmatched junction base count of 5. The sequence was collected from an adult who received the AZD1222 COVID-19 vaccine. The source material was peripheral blood, sampled 28 days after the second AZD1222 dose. Rearrangement joined TRBV2 to TRBJ1-1; 8 central nucleotides agree with TRBD1. The nucleotides are TGTGCCAGCAGCGGACAGGGTAAGACTGAAGCTTTCTTT. It is translated as CASSGQGKTEAFF.